This record looks at one T cell receptor (beta chain) sequence and its context. The V end lost 1 base, the J end lost 7 bases, and 14 bases lay between the germline ends. CDR3 length equals 14 residues. The germline V gene has CDR1 SGHTA and CDR2 FQGNSA. A J-beta primer mix and a sample-barcoded 5' primer were used in a second PCR of about 7 to 12 cycles. TCRdb reprocessed the 5' RACE reads via MiXCR and lists one record per CDR3 protein. The repertoire holds about 580,000 distinct CDR3 sequences, with around 50% as singletons. This sample is part of a study of blood T cells in healthy people across ages.

The TCR sequence derives from an elderly man in good health. Sequences were obtained from blood. The gene calls are TRBV7-2 and TRBJ2-7; no definite D call. The CDR3 nucleotides read TGTGCCAGCAGCTTAGAACGCAGCCTGGATGAGCAGTACTTC. Its translation is CASSLERSLDEQYF.